These 26 T cell receptor beta chains share one sample of origin, sequenced in a study of shared clonotypes between healthy human individuals (dated by TCRdb to 2020 to 2021). The library was produced with the immunoSEQ multiplex PCR assay. Entries here come from immuneACCESS through TCRdb and include only in-frame sequences with V and J called. Some clones fail to appear in such tables; in the studies checked, an unresolved V gene covers under half of the shortfall, and the cause of the remainder is unknown. The sample table lists 650,000 to 700,000 clones, about 92% of them with a count of one. About 33% of the sample is taken by the ten largest. The sequencing sample was made of memory CD8+ T cells from PBMCs. The cell subset or site label on this specimen signifies: CD45RO+ cells pooled with CCR7-negative TemRA cells. These receptors all come from a man aged 18 to 30 in good health. Some clones in this sample may be carry-over from other donors' samples.

The chain employs TRBV5-1 and TRBJ2-1; 8 nucleotides line up with TRBD2. The V gene's germline CDR1 is SGHRS and CDR2 YFSETQ. V lost 1 base and J lost 2; bases outside the gene matches: 2. The CDR3 is made up of 15 amino acids. Here the CDR3 DNA reads TGCGCCAGCAGCTTGACTAGCGGAGCCTACAATGAGCAGTTCTTC. It is translated as CASSLTSGAYNEQFF.

The chain is built from TRBV27 and TRBJ2-3; no reliable D call. The germline gives CDR1 MNHEY, CDR2 SMNVEV (reference sequence). The CDR3 has 15 residues. Trimming removed 7 bases at V and 2 bases at J, with 16 bases between. The CDR3 coding sequence is TGTGCCAGCAAAAGTCGGCTAAGAATCACAGATACGCAGTATTTT. Its protein is CASKSRLRITDTQYF.

The chain has TRBV2 and TRBJ1-2, with a weak D call TRBD1 (5 bases). Trimming removed 3 bases from V and 4 bases from J, with 12 bases in between. Germline V gene sequence: CDR1 SNHLY, CDR2 FYNNEI. This CDR3 has 14 residues. The CDR3 sequence is CASSDRQSLYGYTF. CDR3 sequence (DNA): TGTGCCAGCAGTGACCGACAGTCGCTCTATGGCTACACCTTC.

CDR3 in amino acids: CASSAHRGANYSYEQYF. The CDR3 DNA follows: TGTGCCAGCAGCGCCCACAGGGGGGCCAATTACTCCTACGAGCAGTACTTC. This chain connects TRBV9 to TRBJ2-7; TRBD1 aligns across 8 bases. The CDR3 contains 17 residues. V lost 3 bases and J lost 0; bases outside the gene matches: 11. Per germline, CDR1 SGDLS and CDR2 YYNGEE.

The chain carries TRBV9 and TRBJ2-1; 8 nucleotides agree with TRBD2. The CDR3 has 13 amino acids. V dropped 0 bases and J dropped 15; count of bases not matched to a gene: 8. Germline CDR1 is SGDLS and CDR2 is YYNGEE. CDR3 in amino acids: CASSVGSSGSRFF. DNA of the CDR3: TGTGCCAGCAGCGTAGGGTCCAGCGGGAGTAGGTTCTTC.

This clone was observed once. The chain links TRBV14 to TRBJ1-6, with unresolved D. The CDR3 sequence is 13 residues long. V was clipped by 1 base and J by 8 bases, with 6 bases between them. Germline V lookup: CDR1 SGHDN, CDR2 FVKESK. The DNA for the CDR3 is TGTGCCAGCAGCCAAGTTAGAGATTCACCCCTCCACTTT. Translating it yields CASSQVRDSPLHF.

This chain uses TRBV27 with TRBJ2-1; D is undetermined. The CDR3 spans 12 residues. Germline assignment: CDR1 MNHEY and CDR2 SMNVEV (reference sequence). The V end lost 0 bases, the J end lost 7 bases, and 4 bases lay between the germline ends. The CDR3, as DNA: TGTGCCAGCAGTTTATCGTGGAATGAGCAGTTCTTC. Its protein product is CASSLSWNEQFF.

This clone appeared once. CDR3 bases: TGTGCCAGCAGCTTAGGGGGACGGGGCTCCTACGAGCAGTACTTC. The encoded protein is CASSLGGRGSYEQYF. The gene calls are TRBV11-2 and TRBJ2-7; D may match TRBD1 or TRBD2 (5 bases each). The CDR3 extends over 15 amino acids. Germline CDR1 reads SGHAT; CDR2 reads FQNNGV. The ends were cut back, 1 base at V and 0 bases at J, with 10 bases in the middle.

The rearrangement uses TRBV27 and TRBJ2-3; TRBD1 is a possible D gene (6 bases). The V gene lost 2 bases and the J gene lost 0 bases, with 12 bases spanning the gap. This CDR3 contains 16 residues. Germline CDR1 MNHEY, CDR2 SMNVEV (reference sequence). The CDR3 DNA reads as TGTGCCAGCAGTTTAATGGGGGCACTTAGCACAGATACGCAGTATTTT. Translating gives CASSLMGALSTDTQYF.

J is TRBJ2-5 and V is TRBV14; D is ambiguous. Trimming stripped 1 base from V and 4 bases from J, with 16 bases between. Germline values: CDR1 SGHDN, CDR2 FVKESK. The CDR3 runs to 16 residues. DNA of the CDR3: TGTGCCAGCAGCCAAGGTGGGATGGGCCTTTCAGAGACCCAGTACTTC. Amino acid sequence: CASSQGGMGLSETQYF.

The chain is built from TRBV7-6 and TRBJ2-7, with 8 bases fitting TRBD1. The ends lost 5 bases at V and 6 bases at J; junction bases unmatched: 3. Germline V CDR1 and CDR2: SGHVS, FNYEAQ. The CDR3 consists of 12 residues. CDR3 region: CASSPTGVEQYF. CDR3 bases: TGTGCCAGCAGCCCGACAGGGGTCGAGCAGTACTTC. Full variable domain (rest looked up from reference TRBV7-6 and TRBJ2-7): GAGVSQSPRYKVTKRGQDVALRCDPISGHVSLYWYRQALGQGPEFLTYFNYEAQQDKSGLPNDRFSAERPEGSISTLTIQRTEQRDSAMYRCASSPTGVEQYFGPGTRLTVT.

This clone was counted a single time. V is TRBV14 and J is TRBJ2-7, with 9 bases matching TRBD1. This CDR3 contains 16 residues. J lost 2 bases, V lost 4 bases, and 9 bases had no gene match. CDR1 is SGHDN, CDR2 FVKESK, per germline. CDR3 in amino acids: CASSPDGGQGPYEQYF. The CDR3 region has the DNA TGTGCCAGCAGCCCGGACGGGGGACAGGGTCCCTACGAGCAGTACTTC.

The V and J genes are TRBV6-6 and TRBJ1-2; D not certain. The ends were cut back, 0 bases at V and 4 bases at J, with 15 bases in the middle. Germline lookup yields CDR1 MNHNY and CDR2 SVGAGI (reference sequence). The CDR3 has 16 residues. CDR3 sequence reads: CASSYSPGDPSYGYTF. DNA of the CDR3: TGTGCCAGCAGTTACTCGCCAGGAGACCCAAGCTATGGCTACACCTTC.

The chain recombines TRBV9 with TRBJ2-1; TRBD2 aligns across 12 bases. Losses at the gene ends were 2 bases for V and 8 bases for J; bases not matched to a gene: 8. Germline loops: CDR1 SGDLS, CDR2 YYNGEE. The CDR3 totals 16 residues. In DNA form, the CDR3 reads TGTGCCAGCAGCGTGGCTAGCGGGAGGGCCGGCGATGAGCAGTTCTTC. Translation: CASSVASGRAGDEQFF.

The rearrangement links TRBV27 to TRBJ1-5, with 10 positions matching TRBD1. This CDR3 has 15 amino acids. The V and J ends lost 0 bases and 7 bases, in that order; junction bases with no gene match: 3. The germline V gene encodes CDR1 MNHEY and CDR2 SMNVEV (reference sequence). The CDR3 DNA follows: TGTGCCAGCAGTTTATCTGGGACAGGGGCGCAGCCCCAGCATTTT. It yields the protein CASSLSGTGAQPQHF.

The rearrangement uses TRBV27 and TRBJ2-6; the D is unclear. There are 17 residues in the CDR3. CDR1 is MNHEY and CDR2 is SMNVEV in the germline V gene (reference sequence). With 3 bases removed from V and 0 bases from J, the gap between germline ends came to 12 bases. The DNA for the CDR3 is TGTGCCAGCAGTTTTGGTGGGCTACTCTCTGGGGCCAACGTCCTGACTTTC. Its protein product is CASSFGGLLSGANVLTF.

The chain combines TRBV7-8 with TRBJ2-6, with D perhaps TRBD2 (5 bases). The germline CDR1 and CDR2 sequences are SGHVS and FQNEAQ. With 5 bases removed from V and 0 bases from J, the gap between germline ends came to 17 bases. The CDR3 totals 18 residues. The CDR3 DNA reads TGTGCCAGCAGCCAAGTACGGGGTCCTCTCTCTGGGGCCAACGTCCTGACTTTC. Protein product: CASSQVRGPLSGANVLTF.

The J gene is TRBJ1-2, the V gene TRBV10-3; 7 nucleotides agree with TRBD1. V lost 4 bases to trimming and J lost 4 bases; unmatched junction nucleotides: 12. The germline V gene has CDR1 ENHRY and CDR2 SYGVKD. This CDR3 is built from 16 residues. The CDR3 DNA sequence: TGTGCCATCAGTGGAGACAGGGACGTTCTCTTCTATGGCTACACCTTC. Its translation: CAISGDRDVLFYGYTF.

To note about this clone: The identical CDR3 is also encoded by other nucleotide sequences in the sample. The V gene is TRBV9, the J gene TRBJ1-2; D unresolved. V gave up 0 bases and J gave up 3 bases, with 9 bases separating them. CDR3 size: 14 residues. CDR1 and CDR2 from the germline V gene are SGDLS and YYNGEE. Here the CDR3 DNA reads TGTGCCAGCAGCGTAGAATCTGGGGACTATGGCTACACCTTC. Its translation is CASSVESGDYGYTF.

This chain connects TRBV7-9 to TRBJ2-5, with D maybe TRBD2 (5 bases). This CDR3 spans 13 amino acids. The V gene lost 6 bases and the J gene lost 0 bases, with 8 bases spanning the gap. CDR1 is SEHNR and CDR2 is FQNEAQ in the germline V gene (reference sequence). CDR3 sequence reads: CASRPGDQETQYF. The CDR3 DNA follows: TGTGCCAGCAGGCCCGGGGACCAAGAGACCCAGTACTTC.

V and J are TRBV27 and TRBJ1-1; no clear D gene. V dropped 0 bases and J dropped 4 bases, with 6 bases sitting between them. This CDR3 region has 13 residues. CDR1 is MNHEY and CDR2 is SMNVEV in the germline V gene (reference sequence). The CDR3 reads CASSLSQVTEAFF. The CDR3 nucleotides read TGTGCCAGCAGTTTATCGCAGGTCACTGAAGCTTTCTTT.

The chain combines TRBV13 with TRBJ2-1, with 10 bases fitting TRBD2. CDR3 length: 15 amino acids. From germline, CDR1 is PRHDT and CDR2 FYEKMQ (reference sequence). The V segment lost 0 bases and the J segment 5 bases; nucleotides outside the gene matches: 1. The CDR3 DNA sequence: TGTGCCAGCAGCTTAGGCCTAGCGGGAGACAATGAGCAGTTCTTC. It yields the protein CASSLGLAGDNEQFF.

This clone was seen just once. The J gene is TRBJ2-3, the V gene TRBV11-2; tentatively, D is TRBD1 (5 bases). The length of the CDR3 is 18 residues. V was trimmed by 4 bases and J by 0 bases, leaving 20 bases between them. The germline V gene has CDR1 SGHAT and CDR2 FQNNGV. CDR3 residues: CASSSRKVGRTSTDTQYF. CDR3 nucleotide sequence: TGTGCCAGCAGCTCACGTAAGGTGGGCAGGACAAGCACAGATACGCAGTATTTT.

This clone was observed a single time. This chain joins TRBV6-1 and TRBJ2-7, with a tentative D call TRBD2 (6 bases). The CDR3 contains 14 residues. Germline-derived CDR1 and CDR2 are MNHNS and SASEGT. With 6 bases removed from V and 6 bases from J, the gap between germline ends came to 18 bases. CDR3 coding DNA: TGTGCCAGCAGGGGGCGGGGAAGCGGAGGCGAGCAGTACTTC. The encoded protein is CASRGRGSGGEQYF.

The chain recombines TRBV5-1 with TRBJ1-1; D not certain. Germline values: CDR1 SGHRS, CDR2 YFSETQ. The CDR3 totals 14 residues. Trimming took off 0 bases at V and 2 bases at J, with 8 bases between the two ends. The DNA of the CDR3 is TGCGCCAGCAGCTTGGAACAGACCAACACTGAAGCTTTCTTT. Translating gives CASSLEQTNTEAFF.

V and J are TRBV7-6 and TRBJ2-5; D is unresolved. Germline V lookup: CDR1 SGHVS, CDR2 FNYEAQ. Trimming left V 2 bases short and J 5 bases short, with 9 bases between. This CDR3 comprises 13 residues. CDR3 in DNA: TGTGCCAGCAGCTTACCACGGTGGGAGACCCAGTACTTC. This translates into CASSLPRWETQYF.